The T cell receptor beta chain described here comes from a study of identical twins. This clonotype has only a few counts. The germline CDR1 and CDR2 sequences are DFQATT and SNEGSKA (reference sequence). CDR3 length: 15 residues. Trimming removed 6 bases from V and 7 bases from J, with 19 bases in between. One entry per CDR3 protein, called by TCRdb with MiXCR from the 5' RACE reads. Of approximately 500,000 distinct CDR3 sequences in the sample, 24% were seen once. These data are also associated with another study on T cells expressing NK-cell markers.

The sequencing input was CD4+ T cells sorted from blood. This sequence joins TRBV20-1 and TRBJ1-6; TRBD1 might be the D (6 bases). The TCR originated in a woman younger than 30 in good health. The CDR3 protein is CSAARNAGENSPLHF. In DNA form, the CDR3 reads TGCAGTGCCGCAAGGAATGCAGGGGAGAATTCACCCCTCCACTTT.